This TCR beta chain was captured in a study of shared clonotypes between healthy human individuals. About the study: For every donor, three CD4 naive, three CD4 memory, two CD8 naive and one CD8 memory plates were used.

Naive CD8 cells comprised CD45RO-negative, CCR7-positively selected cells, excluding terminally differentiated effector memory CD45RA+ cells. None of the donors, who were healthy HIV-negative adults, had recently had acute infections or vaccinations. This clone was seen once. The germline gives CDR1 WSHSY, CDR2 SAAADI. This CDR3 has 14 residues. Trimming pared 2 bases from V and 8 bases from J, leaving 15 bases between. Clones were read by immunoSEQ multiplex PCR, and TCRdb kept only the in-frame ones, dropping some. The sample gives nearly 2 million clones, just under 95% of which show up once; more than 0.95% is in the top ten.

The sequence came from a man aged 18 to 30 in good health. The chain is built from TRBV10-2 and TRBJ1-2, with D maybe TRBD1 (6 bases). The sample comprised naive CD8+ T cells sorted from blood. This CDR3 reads CASSETGHFRGYTF. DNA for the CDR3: TGCGCCAGCAGTGAGACAGGGCATTTCAGGGGCTACACCTTC.